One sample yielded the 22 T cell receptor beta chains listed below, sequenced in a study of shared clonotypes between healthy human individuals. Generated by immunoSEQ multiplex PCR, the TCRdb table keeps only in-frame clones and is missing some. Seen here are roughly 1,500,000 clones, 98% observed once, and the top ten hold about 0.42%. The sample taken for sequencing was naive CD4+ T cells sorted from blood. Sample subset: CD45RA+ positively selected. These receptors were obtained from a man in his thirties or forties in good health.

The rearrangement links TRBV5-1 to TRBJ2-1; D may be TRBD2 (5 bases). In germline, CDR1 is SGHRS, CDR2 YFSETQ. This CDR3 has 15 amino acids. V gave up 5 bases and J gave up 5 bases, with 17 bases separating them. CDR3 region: CASRPQPLANNEQFF. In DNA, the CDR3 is TGCGCCAGCAGACCCCAGCCCCTAGCAAACAATGAGCAGTTCTTC. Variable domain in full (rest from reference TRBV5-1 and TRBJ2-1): KAGVTQTPRYLIKTRGQQVTLSCSPISGHRSVSWYQQTPGQGLQFLFEYFSETQRNKGNFPGRFSGRQFSNSRSEMNVSTLELGDSALYLCASRPQPLANNEQFFGPGTRLTVL.

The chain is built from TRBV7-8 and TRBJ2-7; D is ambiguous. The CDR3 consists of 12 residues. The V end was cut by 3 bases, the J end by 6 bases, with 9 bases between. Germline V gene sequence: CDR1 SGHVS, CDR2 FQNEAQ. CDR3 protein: CASSFVEGEQYF. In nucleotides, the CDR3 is TGTGCCAGCAGCTTTGTGGAAGGCGAGCAGTACTTC. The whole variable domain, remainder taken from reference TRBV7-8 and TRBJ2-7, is GAGVSQSPRYKVAKRGQDVALRCDPISGHVSLFWYQQALGQGPEFLTYFQNEAQLDKSGLPSDRFFAERPEGSVSTLKIQRTQQEDSAVYLCASSFVEGEQYFGPGTRLTVT.

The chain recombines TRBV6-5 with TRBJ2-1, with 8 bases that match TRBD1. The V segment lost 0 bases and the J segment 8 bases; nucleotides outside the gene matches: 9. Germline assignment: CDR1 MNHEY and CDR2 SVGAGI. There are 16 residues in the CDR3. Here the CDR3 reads CASSYSIGQGSHEQFF. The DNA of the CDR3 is TGTGCCAGCAGTTACTCGATAGGACAGGGTAGCCATGAGCAGTTCTTC.

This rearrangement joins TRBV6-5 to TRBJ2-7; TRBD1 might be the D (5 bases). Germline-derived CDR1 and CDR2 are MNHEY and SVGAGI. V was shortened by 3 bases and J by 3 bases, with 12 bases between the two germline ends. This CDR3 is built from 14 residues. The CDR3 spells CASSYQDIGYEQYF. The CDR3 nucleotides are TGTGCCAGCAGTTATCAGGACATAGGCTACGAGCAGTACTTC.

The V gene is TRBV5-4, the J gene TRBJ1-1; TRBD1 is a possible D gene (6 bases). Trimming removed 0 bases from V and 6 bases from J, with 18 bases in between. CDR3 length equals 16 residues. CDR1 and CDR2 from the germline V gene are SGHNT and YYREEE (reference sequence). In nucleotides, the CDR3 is TGTGCCAGCAGCTTGGGCCCTGGACAGCCCAGCCCTGAAGCTTTCTTT. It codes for CASSLGPGQPSPEAFF.

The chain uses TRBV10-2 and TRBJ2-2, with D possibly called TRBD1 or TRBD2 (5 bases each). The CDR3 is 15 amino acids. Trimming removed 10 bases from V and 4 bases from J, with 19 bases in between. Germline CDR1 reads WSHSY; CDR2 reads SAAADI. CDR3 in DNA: TGCGCCACCCGAGGCCCGGGACCCCTCACCGGGGAGCTGTTTTTT. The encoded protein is CATRGPGPLTGELFF.

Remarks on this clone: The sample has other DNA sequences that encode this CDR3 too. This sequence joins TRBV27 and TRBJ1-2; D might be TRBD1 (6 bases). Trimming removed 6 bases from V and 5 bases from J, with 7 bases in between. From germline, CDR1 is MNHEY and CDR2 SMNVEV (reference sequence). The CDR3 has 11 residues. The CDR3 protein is CASRQGYGYTF. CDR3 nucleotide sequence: TGTGCCAGCAGACAGGGTTATGGCTACACCTTC.

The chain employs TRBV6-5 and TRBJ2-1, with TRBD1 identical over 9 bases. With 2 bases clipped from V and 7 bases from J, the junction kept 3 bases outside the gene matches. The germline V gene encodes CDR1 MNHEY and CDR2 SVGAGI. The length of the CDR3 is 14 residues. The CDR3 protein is CASSYPDRGNEQFF. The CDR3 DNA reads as TGTGCCAGCAGTTACCCGGACAGGGGTAATGAGCAGTTCTTC.

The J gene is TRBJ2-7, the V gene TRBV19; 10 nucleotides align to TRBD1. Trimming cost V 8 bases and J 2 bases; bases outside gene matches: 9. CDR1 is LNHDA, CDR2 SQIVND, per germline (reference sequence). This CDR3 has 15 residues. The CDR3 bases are TGTGCCAGTCAAAGGGAAGGGACAGGGGCCTACGAGCAGTACTTC. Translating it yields CASQREGTGAYEQYF.

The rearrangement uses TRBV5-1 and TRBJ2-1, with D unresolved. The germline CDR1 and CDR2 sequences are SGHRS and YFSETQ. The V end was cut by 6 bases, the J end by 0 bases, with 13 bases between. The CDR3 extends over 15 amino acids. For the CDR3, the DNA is TGCGCCAGCACCCGATCCCTGAGCTCCTACAATGAGCAGTTCTTC. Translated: CASTRSLSSYNEQFF.

CDR3 DNA sequence: TGCGCCAGCAGCGCAGGGTTGTTAGGGGAGACCCAGTACTTC. This translates into CASSAGLLGETQYF. This sequence joins TRBV5-1 and TRBJ2-5, with D perhaps matching TRBD1 (5 bases). V was pared by 4 bases and J by 5 bases, with 15 bases between. This CDR3 is 14 amino acids long. CDR1 and CDR2 from the germline V gene are SGHRS and YFSETQ.

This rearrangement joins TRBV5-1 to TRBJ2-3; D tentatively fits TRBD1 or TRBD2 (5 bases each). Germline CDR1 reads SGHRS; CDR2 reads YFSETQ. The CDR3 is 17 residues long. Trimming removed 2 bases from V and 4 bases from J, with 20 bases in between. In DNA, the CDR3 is TGCGCCAGCAGCTTACCGGGACCTAATCCACCCGCAGATACGCAGTATTTT. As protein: CASSLPGPNPPADTQYF.

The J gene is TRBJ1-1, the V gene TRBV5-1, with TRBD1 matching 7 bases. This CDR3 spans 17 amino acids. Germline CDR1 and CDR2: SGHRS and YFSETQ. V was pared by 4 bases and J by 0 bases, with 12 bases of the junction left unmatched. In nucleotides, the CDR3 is TGCGCCAGCAGCCCCGGCCAGGGGGGGATTATGAACACTGAAGCTTTCTTT. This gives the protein CASSPGQGGIMNTEAFF.

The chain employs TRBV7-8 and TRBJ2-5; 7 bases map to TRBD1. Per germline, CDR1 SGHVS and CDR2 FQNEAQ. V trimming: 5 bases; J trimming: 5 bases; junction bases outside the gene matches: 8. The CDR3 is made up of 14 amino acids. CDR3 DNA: TGTGCCAGCAGCCAGAACAGGGGTAGGGAGACCCAGTACTTC. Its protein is CASSQNRGRETQYF.

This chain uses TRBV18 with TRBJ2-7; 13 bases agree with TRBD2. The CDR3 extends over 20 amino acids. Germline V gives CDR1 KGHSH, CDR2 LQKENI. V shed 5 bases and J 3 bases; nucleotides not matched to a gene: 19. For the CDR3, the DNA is TGTGCCAGCTCAGGGAATGGGGCCTGGACTAGCGGGAGTCATTTCTACGAGCAGTACTTC. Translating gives CASSGNGAWTSGSHFYEQYF. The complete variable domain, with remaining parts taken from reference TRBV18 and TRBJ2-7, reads NAGVMQNPRHLVRRRGQEARLRCSPMKGHSHVYWYRQLPEEGLKFMVYLQKENIIDESGMPKERFSAEFPKEGPSILRIQQVVRGDSAAYFCASSGNGAWTSGSHFYEQYFGPGTRLTVT.

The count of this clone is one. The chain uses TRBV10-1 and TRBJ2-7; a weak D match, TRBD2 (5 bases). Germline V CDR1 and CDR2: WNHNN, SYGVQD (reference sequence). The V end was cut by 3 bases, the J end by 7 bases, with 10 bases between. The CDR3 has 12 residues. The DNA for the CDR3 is TGCGCCAGCAGTGACCCTTCGGGAGAGCAGTACTTC. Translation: CASSDPSGEQYF.

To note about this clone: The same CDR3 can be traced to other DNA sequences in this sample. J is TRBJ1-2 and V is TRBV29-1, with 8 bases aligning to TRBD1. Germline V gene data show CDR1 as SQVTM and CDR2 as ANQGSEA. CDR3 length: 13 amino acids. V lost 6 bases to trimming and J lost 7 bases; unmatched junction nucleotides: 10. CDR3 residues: CSVPGQGAGGYTF. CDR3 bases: TGCAGCGTACCCGGGCAGGGGGCAGGTGGCTACACCTTC.

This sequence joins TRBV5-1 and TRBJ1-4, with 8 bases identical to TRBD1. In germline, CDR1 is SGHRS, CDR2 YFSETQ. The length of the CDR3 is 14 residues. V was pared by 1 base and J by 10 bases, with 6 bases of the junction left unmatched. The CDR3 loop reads CASSLLTGVGKLFF. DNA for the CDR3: TGCGCCAGCAGCTTGCTGACAGGGGTCGGAAAACTGTTTTTT.

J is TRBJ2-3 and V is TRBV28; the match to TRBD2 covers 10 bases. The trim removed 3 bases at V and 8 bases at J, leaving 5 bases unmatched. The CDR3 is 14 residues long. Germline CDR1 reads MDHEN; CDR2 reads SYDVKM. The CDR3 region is CASSLVAGGATQYF. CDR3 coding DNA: TGTGCCAGCAGTTTGGTAGCGGGAGGTGCTACGCAGTATTTT. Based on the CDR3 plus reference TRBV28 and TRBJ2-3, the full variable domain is DVKVTQSSRYLVKRTGEKVFLECVQDMDHENMFWYRQDPGLGLRLIYFSYDVKMKEKGDIPEGYSVSREKKERFSLILESASTNQTSMYLCASSLVAGGATQYFGPGTRLTVL.

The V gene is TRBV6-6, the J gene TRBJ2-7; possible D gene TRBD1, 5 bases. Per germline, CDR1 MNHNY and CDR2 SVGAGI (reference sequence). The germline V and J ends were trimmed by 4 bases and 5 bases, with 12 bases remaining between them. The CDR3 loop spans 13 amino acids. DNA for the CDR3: TGTGCCAGCAGTTCACAGGCCCCGAACGAGCAGTACTTC. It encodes CASSSQAPNEQYF.

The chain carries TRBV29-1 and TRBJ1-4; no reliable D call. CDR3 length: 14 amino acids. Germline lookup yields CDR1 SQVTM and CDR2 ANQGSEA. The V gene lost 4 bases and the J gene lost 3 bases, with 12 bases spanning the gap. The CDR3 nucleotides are TGCAGCGTTGCTAGCTCCGTGGCTAATGAAAAACTGTTTTTT. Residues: CSVASSVANEKLFF.

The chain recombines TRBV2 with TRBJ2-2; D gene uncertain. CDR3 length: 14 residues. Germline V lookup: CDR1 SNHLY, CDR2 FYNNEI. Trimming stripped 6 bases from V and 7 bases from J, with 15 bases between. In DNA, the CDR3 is TGTGCCAGCAGAAACAACGACGTTGGCGGGGAGCTGTTTTTT. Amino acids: CASRNNDVGGELFF.